Following are 16 T cell receptor beta chains from one sample sequenced in a study of blood T cells in healthy people across ages. Through a sample-barcoded 5' primer and a J-beta primer mix, a second PCR was run for roughly 7 to 12 cycles. MiXCR was run by TCRdb on the 5' RACE reads, yielding one entry per CDR3 protein. The table lists 550,000 to 650,000 distinct CDR3 sequences, roughly a quarter of them singletons. The sample was also reused in another study, on T cells of mothers and their children.

The source material was blood. These receptor sequences come from a boy younger than 10 in good health.

This clonotype was detected only a few times. V gene TRBV7-6 combines with J gene TRBJ2-3; the D gene is possibly TRBD2 (6 bases). This CDR3 region has 17 residues. The V and J ends lost 2 bases and 1 base respectively, with 16 bases between them. CDR1 is SGHVS, CDR2 FNYEAQ, per germline. The CDR3 coding sequence is TGTGCCAGCAGCTTAAGAGGAGCGGGCTGGGGCACAGATACGCAGTATTTT. This codes for CASSLRGAGWGTDTQYF.

The chain links TRBV24-1 to TRBJ1-2; TRBD1 matches 9 bases. Germline V gives CDR1 KGHDR, CDR2 SFDVKD. Trimming at V came to 0 bases and at J to 0 bases, leaving 4 bases not matched to a gene. The CDR3 runs 17 residues. The CDR3: CATSDLRTGDPNYGYTF. In DNA, the CDR3 is TGTGCCACCAGTGATTTGAGGACAGGGGACCCTAACTATGGCTACACCTTC.

This clonotype has more than one count but fewer than ten. The rearrangement links TRBV5-4 to TRBJ2-3, with no clear D. V lost 0 bases and J 0 bases, leaving 8 bases between the germline ends. Germline V gene sequence: CDR1 SGHNT, CDR2 YYREEE (reference sequence). This CDR3 comprises 15 residues. The CDR3 is CASSLEDPSTDTQYF. CDR3 in DNA: TGTGCCAGCAGCTTGGAGGACCCAAGCACAGATACGCAGTATTTT. The full variable domain, in which reference TRBV5-4 and TRBJ2-3 provide the parts outside the CDR3, is ETGVTQSPTHLIKTRGQQVTLRCSSQSGHNTVSWYQQALGQGPQFIFQYYREEENGRGNFPPRFSGLQFPNYSSELNVNALELDDSALYLCASSLEDPSTDTQYFGPGTRLTVL.

CDR3 in amino acids: CASSTQYRDRGVYGYTF. CDR3 nucleotides: TGTGCCAGCAGTACTCAATACCGGGACAGGGGGGTCTATGGCTACACCTTC. The chain is built from TRBV27 and TRBJ1-2; the match to TRBD1 covers 11 bases. With V trimmed by 5 bases and J by 4 bases, 12 bases remained unmatched. Germline V gives CDR1 MNHEY, CDR2 SMNVEV (reference sequence). This CDR3 region has 17 residues.

The rearrangement uses TRBV6-2 or TRBV6-3 and TRBJ2-2; the match to TRBD1 covers 12 bases. Germline V gene data show CDR1 as MNHEY and CDR2 as SVGEGT. V trimming: 6 bases; J trimming: 5 bases; junction bases outside the gene matches: 7. The CDR3 totals 16 residues. The CDR3, as DNA: TGTGCCAGCAGCCCCGGGACAGGGGGCAGGACCGGGGAGCTGTTTTTT. It encodes CASSPGTGGRTGELFF.

This clonotype was counted a few times. The chain links TRBV4-3 to TRBJ2-1; 10 bases are shared with TRBD2. The V and J ends lost 6 bases and 8 bases, in that order; junction bases with no gene match: 13. Germline V CDR1 and CDR2: LGHNA, YSLEER. The CDR3 loop spans 16 amino acids. In nucleotides, the CDR3 is TGCGCCAGCAGACTTTTAGCGGGAGGTTCCACCCATGAGCAGTTCTTC. This codes for CASRLLAGGSTHEQFF.

The chain recombines TRBV12-3 or TRBV12-4 with TRBJ2-5, with D perhaps being TRBD1 or TRBD2 (5 bases each). V was pared by 6 bases and J by 1 base, with 15 bases between. This CDR3 is built from 15 residues. CDR3 nucleotides: TGTGCCAGCAGCGCGAATGCTGGGGGCCAAGAGACCCAGTACTTC. Its protein is CASSANAGGQETQYF.

This clonotype was seen more than once but under ten times. Here the CDR3 DNA reads TGTGCCAGCAGTCGTGCGGGGGGAACGAGAGAGACCCAGTACTTC. Residues: CASSRAGGTRETQYF. This chain connects TRBV12-3 or TRBV12-4 to TRBJ2-5, with 8 bases fitting TRBD2. J lost 4 bases, V lost 5 bases, and 9 bases had no gene match. This CDR3 has 15 amino acids.

This clonotype showed up many times. The genes are TRBV7-9 and TRBJ2-3; D not resolved. The CDR3 runs to 14 residues. V was clipped by 0 bases and J by 0 bases, with 4 bases between them. Germline V gene data show CDR1 as SEHNR and CDR2 as FQNEAQ (reference sequence). CDR3 region: CASSLAGSTDTQYF. CDR3 coding DNA: TGTGCCAGCAGCTTAGCGGGGAGCACAGATACGCAGTATTTT. The full variable domain, rest sourced from reference TRBV7-9 and TRBJ2-3, is DTGVSQNPRHKITKRGQNVTFRCDPISEHNRLYWYRQTLGQGPEFLTYFQNEAQLEKSRLLSDRFSAERPKGSFSTLEIQRTEQGDSAMYLCASSLAGSTDTQYFGPGTRLTVL.

The genes are TRBV6-6 and TRBJ1-1; D is unresolved. V lost 0 bases, J lost 11 bases, and 13 bases lay in between. There are 13 residues in the CDR3. Germline assignment: CDR1 MNHNY and CDR2 SVGAGI (reference sequence). CDR3 amino acids: CASSYSDRVYAFF. The CDR3 region has the DNA TGTGCCAGCAGTTACTCCGACCGGGTGTACGCTTTCTTT.

This clonotype was counted a few times. The chain joins TRBV20-1 to TRBJ2-5; 11 bases map to TRBD2. The J segment lost 2 bases and the V segment lost 4 bases, leaving 9 bases of the junction unmatched. This CDR3 comprises 16 residues. Germline V CDR1 and CDR2: DFQATT, SNEGSKA (reference sequence). The CDR3 spells CSAIRLAGPEQETQYF. CDR3 nucleotides: TGCAGTGCTATAAGACTAGCGGGGCCTGAGCAAGAGACCCAGTACTTC.

In its sample, this clonotype was seen a few times. This chain uses TRBV7-9 with TRBJ1-1; unclear D gene. The germline V and J ends were trimmed by 5 bases and 5 bases, with 18 bases remaining between them. This CDR3 is built from 15 residues. Germline CDR1 is SEHNR and CDR2 is FQNEAQ (reference sequence). Written as DNA, the CDR3 is TGTGCCAGCAGCCCACTGGACGGGGAAGGGACTGAAGCTTTCTTT. Translation: CASSPLDGEGTEAFF.

There are a few counts of this clonotype. The chain recombines TRBV13 with TRBJ2-7, with a tentative D call TRBD1 (6 bases). CDR3 length: 14 amino acids. Trimming stripped 5 bases from V and 4 bases from J, with 15 bases between. Germline V gives CDR1 PRHDT, CDR2 FYEKMQ (reference sequence). The CDR3 reads CASSLWTASYEQYF. The CDR3 coding sequence is TGTGCCAGCAGCCTATGGACAGCTTCTTACGAGCAGTACTTC.

The chain uses TRBV30 and TRBJ1-2; maybe TRBD1 (5 bases). V was pared by 4 bases and J by 5 bases, with 20 bases between. The CDR3 covers 15 residues. Germline V gene data show CDR1 as GTSNPN and CDR2 as SVGIG (reference sequence). The CDR3 DNA follows: TGTGCCTGGATCCCCCCGACGGCTGGGGGGTATGGCTACACCTTC. Protein: CAWIPPTAGGYGYTF.

The genes are TRBV18 and TRBJ1-4; TRBD1 is a possible D gene (5 bases). The CDR3 loop spans 18 amino acids. V was pared by 2 bases and J by 8 bases, with 24 bases between. In germline, CDR1 is KGHSH, CDR2 LQKENI. CDR3: CASSPRPVPGSPLEKLFF. CDR3 DNA sequence: TGTGCCAGCTCACCAAGACCGGTGCCAGGGAGCCCATTGGAAAAACTGTTTTTT.

The V gene is TRBV3-1, the J gene TRBJ2-7; TRBD1 matches 8 bases. The CDR3 contains 13 residues. Germline V lookup: CDR1 LGHDT, CDR2 YNNKEL (reference sequence). With 2 bases clipped from V and 5 bases from J, the junction kept 2 bases outside the gene matches. The chain's CDR3 is CASSQRTGNEQYF. The CDR3 coding sequence is TGTGCCAGCAGCCAACGGACAGGGAACGAGCAGTACTTC.